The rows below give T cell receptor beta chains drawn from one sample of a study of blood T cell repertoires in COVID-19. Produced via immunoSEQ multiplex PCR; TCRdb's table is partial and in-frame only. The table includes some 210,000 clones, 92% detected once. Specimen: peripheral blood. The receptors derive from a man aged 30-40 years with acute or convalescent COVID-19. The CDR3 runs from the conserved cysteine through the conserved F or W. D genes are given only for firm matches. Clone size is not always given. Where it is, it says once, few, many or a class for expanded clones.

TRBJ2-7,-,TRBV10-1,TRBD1,TGCGCCACCTCGGACAGGATCTCCTACGAGCAGTACTTC,CATSDRISYEQYF
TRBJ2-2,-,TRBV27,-,TGTGCCAGCGGCCCCGGGGAGCTGTTTTTT,CASGPGELFF
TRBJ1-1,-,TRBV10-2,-,TGCGCCAGCAGAGGATTAGGTGAGACCCGAGGGAACACTGAAGCTTTCTTT,CASRGLGETRGNTEAFF
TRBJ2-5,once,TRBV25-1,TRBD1,TGTGCCAGCAGTGCCCTACAAGGGACAGCTGTGCAAGAGACCCAGTACTTC,CASSALQGTAVQETQYF
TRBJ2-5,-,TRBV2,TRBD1,TGTGCCAGCTGGGACAGGGGTCAAGAGACCCAGTACTTC,CASWDRGQETQYF
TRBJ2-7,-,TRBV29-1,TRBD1,TGCAGCGTTGAGAGGATAGACAGGGGCAGCTACGAGCAGTACTTC,CSVERIDRGSYEQYF
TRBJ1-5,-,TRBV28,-,TGTGCCAGCAGTTTACGAGGGGACTGGTACAATCAGCCCCAGCATTTT,CASSLRGDWYNQPQHF
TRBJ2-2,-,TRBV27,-,TGTGCCAGCCGGGGGAATTCCGGGGAGCTGTTTTTT,CASRGNSGELFF
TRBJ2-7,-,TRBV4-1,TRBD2,TGCGCCAGCAGCCAAGATTCAGCGGGAGGGTTGTACGAGCAGTACTTC,CASSQDSAGGLYEQYF
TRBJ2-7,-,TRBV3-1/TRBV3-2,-,TGTGCCAGCAGCCAAGGATGGGGCGGGGCTTACTACGAGCAGTACTTC,CASSQGWGGAYYEQYF
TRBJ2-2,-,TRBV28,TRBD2,TGTGCCAGCAGATACCTAGCGGGGCAGAACACCGGGGAGCTGTTTTTT,CASRYLAGQNTGELFF
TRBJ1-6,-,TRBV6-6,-,TGTGCCAGCAGTTATCGGGATTCACCCCTCCACTTT,CASSYRDSPLHF
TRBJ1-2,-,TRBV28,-,TGTGCCAGCACCACCGGGGGGACCGGCTACACCTTC,CASTTGGTGYTF
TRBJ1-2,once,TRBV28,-,TGTGCCAGCAGAACCCAGGGATTTGGCTATGGCTACACCTTC,CASRTQGFGYGYTF
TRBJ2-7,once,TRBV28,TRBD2,TGTGCCAGCAGTCCCAGGAAGCGGGGGTTCTCCTACGAGCAGTACTTC,CASSPRKRGFSYEQYF
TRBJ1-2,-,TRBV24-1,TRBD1,TGTGCCACCAGTGATCCCAGGGGGCCGTATGGCTACACCTTC,CATSDPRGPYGYTF
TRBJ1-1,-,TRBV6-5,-,TGTGCCAGCAGTCTCTTTTCGGGGAACACTGAAGCTTTCTTT,CASSLFSGNTEAFF
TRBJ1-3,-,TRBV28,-,TGTGCCAGCTATCCGGGATCCATCTCTGGAAACACCATATATTTT,CASYPGSISGNTIYF
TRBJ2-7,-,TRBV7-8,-,TGTGCCAGCAGCCCCCCCGCGCGGGGAACCTTGAGGGAGCAGTACTTC,CASSPPARGTLREQYF
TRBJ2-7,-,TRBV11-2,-,TGTGCCAGCAGCTTTAATAGGGGGATCGTGTACGAGCAGTACTTC,CASSFNRGIVYEQYF
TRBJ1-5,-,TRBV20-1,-,TGCAGTGCTAGTCGGGGTCCCCGGACCCATAATCAGCCCCAGCATTTT,CSASRGPRTHNQPQHF
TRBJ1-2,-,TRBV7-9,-,TGTGCCAGCAGCTTTCGGGGGGCCGACTATGGCTACACCTTC,CASSFRGADYGYTF
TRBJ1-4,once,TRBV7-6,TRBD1,TGTGCCAGCAGCCGGGACAGCTATTCCTCAACTAATGAAAAACTGTTTTTT,CASSRDSYSSTNEKLFF
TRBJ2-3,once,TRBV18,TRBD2,TGTGCCAGCTCAGCAGGACTAGCAACAGATACGCAGTATTTT,CASSAGLATDTQYF
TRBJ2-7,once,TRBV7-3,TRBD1,TGTGCCAGCAGCGCAAAGGGAGGGACAGGGGGCTACGAGCAGTACTTC,CASSAKGGTGGYEQYF
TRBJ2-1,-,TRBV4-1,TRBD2,TGCGCCAGCAGCCTCCGGACTAGTGTATACAATGAGCAGTTCTTC,CASSLRTSVYNEQFF
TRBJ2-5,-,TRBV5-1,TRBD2,TGCGCCAGCAGCTTGGGACTAGCGGGGGGGCAAGAGACCCAGTACTTC,CASSLGLAGGQETQYF
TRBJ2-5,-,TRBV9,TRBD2,TGTGCCAGCTCCGAGACTAGCGGGGGGCGGGAGACCCAGTACTTC,CASSETSGGRETQYF
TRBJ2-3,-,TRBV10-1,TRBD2,TGCGCCAGCAGTGAATGGACTAGTAGCACAGATACGCAGTATTTT,CASSEWTSSTDTQYF
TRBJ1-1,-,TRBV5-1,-,TGCGCCAGCAGCTTGGTAGGCGGGGACACTGAAGCTTTCTTT,CASSLVGGDTEAFF
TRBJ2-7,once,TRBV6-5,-,TGTGCCAGCAGTCAGACAGGCTACGAGCAGTACTTC,CASSQTGYEQYF
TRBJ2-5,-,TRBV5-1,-,TGCGCCAGCAGACCCTCGCGGGCCCAAGAGACCCAGTACTTC,CASRPSRAQETQYF
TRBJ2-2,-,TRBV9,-,TGTGCCAGCAGCGCCTCCTCCGGGACATATAACACCGGGGAGCTGTTTTTT,CASSASSGTYNTGELFF
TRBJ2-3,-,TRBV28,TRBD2,TGTGCCAGCAGCACGGCAAGCGGGGGGGCTGGTGATACGCAGTATTTT,CASSTASGGAGDTQYF
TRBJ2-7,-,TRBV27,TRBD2,TGTGCCAGCAGTTTGGTATTTGCGGGAGTTTTCAAGTCGAGGGAGCAGTACTTC,CASSLVFAGVFKSREQYF
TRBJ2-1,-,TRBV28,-,TGTGCCAGCAGTACGGTCTGGGAGGCAAATGAGCAGTTCTTC,CASSTVWEANEQFF
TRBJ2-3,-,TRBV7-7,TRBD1,TGTGCCCCCCACTCCGGGACAGGAGATAGCACAGATACGCAGTATTTT,CAPHSGTGDSTDTQYF
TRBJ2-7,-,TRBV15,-,TGTGCCACCTCCAAGGGGCAAGACACCTACGAGCAGTACTTC,CATSKGQDTYEQYF
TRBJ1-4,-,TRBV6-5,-,TGTGCCAGCACCCCGAGGAGGGCAACTAATGAAAAACTGTTTTTT,CASTPRRATNEKLFF
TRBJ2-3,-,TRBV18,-,TGTGCCAGCTCACCGGACAGAAACACAGATACGCAGTATTTT,CASSPDRNTDTQYF
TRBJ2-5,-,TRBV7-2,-,TGTGCCAGCAGCTTAGGGCGGAACCAAGAGACCCAGTACTTC,CASSLGRNQETQYF
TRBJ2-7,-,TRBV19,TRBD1,TGTGCCAGTAGGCGGGGACAGGGCCTCTCCTACGAGCAGTACTTC,CASRRGQGLSYEQYF
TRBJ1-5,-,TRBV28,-,TGTGCCAGCATTGAGGGCGGTCAGCCCCAGCATTTT,CASIEGGQPQHF
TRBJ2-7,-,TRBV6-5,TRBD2,TGTGCCAGCAGTATCGGGACTAGCGGCTACGAGCAGTACTTC,CASSIGTSGYEQYF
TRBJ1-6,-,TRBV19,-,TGTGCCAGTAGGATAGGGGGGGAAGCCTATAATTCACCCCTCCACTTT,CASRIGGEAYNSPLHF
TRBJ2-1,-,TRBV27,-,TGTGCCAGCGGGTGGGGCGGGACCTACAATGAGCAGTTCTTC,CASGWGGTYNEQFF
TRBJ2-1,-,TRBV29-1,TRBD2,TGCAGCGGTTGGGGGACTAGCGGATACTCCTACAATGAGCAGTTCTTC,CSGWGTSGYSYNEQFF
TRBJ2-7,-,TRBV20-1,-,TGCAGTGCTAGTAGGTTAGGAGGGCACGAGCAGTACTTC,CSASRLGGHEQYF
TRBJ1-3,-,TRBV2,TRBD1,TGTGCCAGCCTACAGGGGTTCTCTGGAAACACCATATATTTT,CASLQGFSGNTIYF
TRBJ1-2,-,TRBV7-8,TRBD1,TGTGCCAGCAGCTCAAAACCGGGACAGGGGTTCGGCTATGGCTACACCTTC,CASSSKPGQGFGYGYTF
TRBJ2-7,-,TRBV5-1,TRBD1,TGCGCCAGCAGCTTGAAGGGGACAGGGTCAAATTACGAGCAGTACTTC,CASSLKGTGSNYEQYF